The clone carrying this TCR beta chain has just a few counts. The culture paired approximately 200,000 irradiated violet-dye-labeled stimulators with approximately 200,000 CFSE-labeled responders. TCRdb keeps only in-frame clones here, not all; method: immunoSEQ multiplex PCR. The sample has 6,600 or so clones; around a quarter are singletons. This CDR3 is 14 amino acids long. Germline CDR1 is LGHNA and CDR2 is YSLEER. Trimming took 4 bases from V and 5 from J; bases not matched to a gene: 0. This entry comes from a study of graft-versus-host responses after intestinal transplantation. The chain has TRBV4-3 and TRBJ2-2, with 11 bases lining up with TRBD2. This TCR was sampled from a human patient who was an organ donor for intestinal transplantation. The sample here was alloreactive CD8+ T cells from a mixed lymphocyte reaction culture, taken before transplantation. Stated subset: CFSE-low proliferating T cells sorted from roughly six-day pre-transplant mixed lymphocyte reaction (GvH or HvG direction). CDR3 nucleotides: TGCGCCAGCAGCCGGACTAGCGGGACCGGGGAGCTGTTTTTT. It encodes CASSRTSGTGELFF.